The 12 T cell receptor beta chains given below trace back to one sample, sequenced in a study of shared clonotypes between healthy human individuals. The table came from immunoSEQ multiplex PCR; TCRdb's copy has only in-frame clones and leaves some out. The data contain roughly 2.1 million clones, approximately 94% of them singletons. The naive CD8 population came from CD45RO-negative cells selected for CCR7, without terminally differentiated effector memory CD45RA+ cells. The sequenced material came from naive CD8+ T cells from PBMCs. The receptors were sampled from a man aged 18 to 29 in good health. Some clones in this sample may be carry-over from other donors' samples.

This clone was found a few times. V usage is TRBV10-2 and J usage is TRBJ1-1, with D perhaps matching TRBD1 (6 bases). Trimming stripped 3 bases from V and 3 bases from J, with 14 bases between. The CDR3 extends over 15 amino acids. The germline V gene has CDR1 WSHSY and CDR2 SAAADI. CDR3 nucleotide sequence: TGCGCCAGCAGTGAATCCGGGACAACCCACACTGAAGCTTTCTTT. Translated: CASSESGTTHTEAFF.

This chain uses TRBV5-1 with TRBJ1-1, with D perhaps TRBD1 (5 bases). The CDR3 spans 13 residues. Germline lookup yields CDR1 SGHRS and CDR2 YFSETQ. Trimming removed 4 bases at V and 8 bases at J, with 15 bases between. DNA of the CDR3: TGCGCCAGCAGCCCATTAGGGGACGGCGAAGCTTTCTTT. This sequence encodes CASSPLGDGEAFF.

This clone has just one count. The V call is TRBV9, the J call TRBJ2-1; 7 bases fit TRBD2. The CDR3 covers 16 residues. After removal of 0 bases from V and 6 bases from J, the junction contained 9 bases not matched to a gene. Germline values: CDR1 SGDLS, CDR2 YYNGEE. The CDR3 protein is CASSVVRERPPNEQFF. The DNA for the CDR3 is TGTGCCAGCAGCGTAGTGCGGGAGAGACCCCCCAATGAGCAGTTCTTC.

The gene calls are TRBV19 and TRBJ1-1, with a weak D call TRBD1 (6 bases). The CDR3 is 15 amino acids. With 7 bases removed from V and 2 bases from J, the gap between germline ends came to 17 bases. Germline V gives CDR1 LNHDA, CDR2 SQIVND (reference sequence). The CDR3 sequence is CASKRRDNLNTEAFF. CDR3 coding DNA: TGTGCCAGTAAGAGACGGGACAACTTAAACACTGAAGCTTTCTTT.

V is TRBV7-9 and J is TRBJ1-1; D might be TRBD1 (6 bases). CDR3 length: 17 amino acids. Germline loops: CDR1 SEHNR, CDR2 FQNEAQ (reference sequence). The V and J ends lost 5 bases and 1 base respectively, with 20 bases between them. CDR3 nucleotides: TGTGCCAGCAGCACAACCGGAAAGGGGGGATCGAACACTGAAGCTTTCTTT. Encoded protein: CASSTTGKGGSNTEAFF.

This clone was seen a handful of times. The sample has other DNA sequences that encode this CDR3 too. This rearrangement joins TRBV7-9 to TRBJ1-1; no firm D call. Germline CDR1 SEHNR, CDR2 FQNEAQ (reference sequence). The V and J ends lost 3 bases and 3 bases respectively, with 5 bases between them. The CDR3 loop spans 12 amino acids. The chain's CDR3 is CASSFADTEAFF. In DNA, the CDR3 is TGTGCCAGCAGCTTTGCAGACACTGAAGCTTTCTTT. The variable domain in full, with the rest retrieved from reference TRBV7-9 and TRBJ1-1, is DTGVSQNPRHKITKRGQNVTFRCDPISEHNRLYWYRQTLGQGPEFLTYFQNEAQLEKSRLLSDRFSAERPKGSFSTLEIQRTEQGDSAMYLCASSFADTEAFFGQGTRLTVV.

CDR3 DNA sequence: TGTGCCAGCAGACGCACGTCCCGACAGGGGGGCAACAATGAGCAGTTCTTC. It is translated as CASRRTSRQGGNNEQFF. The chain has TRBV28 and TRBJ2-1, with 9 bases matching TRBD1. Germline CDR1 and CDR2: MDHEN and SYDVKM. The CDR3 has 17 amino acids. V was pared by 6 bases and J by 5 bases, with 14 bases of the junction left unmatched.

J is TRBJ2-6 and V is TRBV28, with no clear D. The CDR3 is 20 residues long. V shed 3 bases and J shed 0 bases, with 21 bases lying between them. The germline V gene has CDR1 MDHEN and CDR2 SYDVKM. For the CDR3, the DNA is TGTGCCAGCAGTTTGTCCATCCGACCCAGTCCGTACTCTGGGGCCAACGTCCTGACTTTC. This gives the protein CASSLSIRPSPYSGANVLTF.

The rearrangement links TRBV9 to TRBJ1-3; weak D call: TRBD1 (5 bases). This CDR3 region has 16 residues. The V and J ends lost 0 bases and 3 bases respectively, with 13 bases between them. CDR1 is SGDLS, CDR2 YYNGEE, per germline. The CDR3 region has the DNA TGTGCCAGCAGCGTAGCTAGGGCAGGGAATGGAAACACCATATATTTT. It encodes CASSVARAGNGNTIYF.

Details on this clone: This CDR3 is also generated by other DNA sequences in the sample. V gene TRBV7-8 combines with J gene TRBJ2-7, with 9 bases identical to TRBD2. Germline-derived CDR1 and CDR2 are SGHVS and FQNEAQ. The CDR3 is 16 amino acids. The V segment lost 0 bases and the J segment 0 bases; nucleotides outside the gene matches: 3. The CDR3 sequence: CASSLALAGSSYEQYF. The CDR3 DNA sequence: TGTGCCAGCAGCTTAGCTCTAGCGGGAAGCTCCTACGAGCAGTACTTC. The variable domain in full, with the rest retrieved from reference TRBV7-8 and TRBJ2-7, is GAGVSQSPRYKVAKRGQDVALRCDPISGHVSLFWYQQALGQGPEFLTYFQNEAQLDKSGLPSDRFFAERPEGSVSTLKIQRTQQEDSAVYLCASSLALAGSSYEQYFGPGTRLTVT.

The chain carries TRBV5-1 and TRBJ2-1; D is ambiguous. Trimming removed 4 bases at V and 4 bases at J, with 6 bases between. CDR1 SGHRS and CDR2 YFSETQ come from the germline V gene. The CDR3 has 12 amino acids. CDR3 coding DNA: TGCGCCAGCAGCCCAATATACAATGAGCAGTTCTTC. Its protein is CASSPIYNEQFF.

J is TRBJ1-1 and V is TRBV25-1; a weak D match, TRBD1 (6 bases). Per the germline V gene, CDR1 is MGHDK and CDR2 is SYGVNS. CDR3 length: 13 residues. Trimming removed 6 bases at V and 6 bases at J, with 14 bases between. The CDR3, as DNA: TGTGCCAGCAGCGCGACAGGCGGACCTGAAGCTTTCTTT. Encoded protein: CASSATGGPEAFF.